This TCR beta chain derives from a study of beta chain features in type 1 diabetes. Whole-study findings and limits: There was a moderate but significant shortening of TCRB CDR3s in all four CD4+ subsets of Type 1 diabetes patients.

Expressed TCRB transcripts were sequenced, since all the RNA that had been isolated was reverse transcribed. The assay was immunoSEQ multiplex PCR, and TCRdb's table has in-frame clones only and misses some. The sample records 150,000 or so clones, roughly 60% being singletons. One heparinised blood draw, averaging about 100 mL, came from each donor. As to this clone: Antigen: not known.

The CDR3 is 14 amino acids. The V gene end was trimmed by 7 bases and the J gene end by 4 bases; junction bases not matched to a gene: 9. In germline, CDR1 is SNHLY, CDR2 FYNNEI. The V call is TRBV2, the J call TRBJ2-7, with 8 nucleotides matching TRBD1. The sequence came from a young man with type 1 diabetes. Sequencing was carried out using naive CD4+ T cells from blood. DNA of the CDR3: TGTGCCAGCACTATCCAGGGGGCGCGTTACGAGCAGTACTTC. Its translation: CASTIQGARYEQYF.